The rows below give T cell receptor beta chains drawn from one sample of a study of blood T cell repertoires in COVID-19. Assay: immunoSEQ multiplex PCR; the TCRdb copy retains only in-frame clones and omits some. The repertoire holds around 430,000 clones, with about nine tenths as singletons. The material sequenced was peripheral blood. The receptors shown here come from a woman aged 50 to 60 with COVID-19, enrolled during active disease. The CDR3 runs from the conserved cysteine through the conserved F or W. Fields, in order: V gene, J gene, clone size, D gene, CDR3 DNA, CDR3 protein. The D gene is left open where the match is weak. A row's size may be missing; if present it is once, few, many or a size class.

TRBV3-1/TRBV3-2	TRBJ2-2	-	TRBD1	TGTGCCAGCAGCCAAACCCAAATACAGGGGGCCGGGGAGCTGTTTTTT	CASSQTQIQGAGELFF
TRBV11-2	TRBJ1-2	-	-	TGTGCCAGCAGCTTAGGGGGCGGACCCCGAGACCTCGATGGCTACACCTTC	CASSLGGGPRDLDGYTF
TRBV9	TRBJ2-2	-	-	TGTGCCAGCAGCGTGACTCCAGAGGGTGTAGGGGAGCTGTTTTTT	CASSVTPEGVGELFF
TRBV9	TRBJ2-5	-	-	TGTGCCAGCAGCCAATCACAAGAGACCCAGTACTTC	CASSQSQETQYF
TRBV19	TRBJ2-7	-	TRBD1	TGTGCCAGTAGCAGCCAGGCCGGACAGGGCCTTTACGAGCAGTACTTC	CASSSQAGQGLYEQYF
TRBV7-9	TRBJ1-2	-	-	TGTGCCAGCAGCTTAGCCTGGAGGGTACTTACTCTCAACTATGGCTACACCTTC	CASSLAWRVLTLNYGYTF
TRBV30	TRBJ1-6	-	-	TGTGCCTGGGAAAGGGGTTCACCCCTCCACTTT	CAWERGSPLHF
TRBV10-1	TRBJ1-1	-	TRBD1	TGCGCCAGCAGTGACAGGGGGAGTAGAGCTTTCTTT	CASSDRGSRAFF
TRBV5-1	TRBJ2-3	-	-	TGCGCCAGCAGCCCTCAGGCGGGGGCCCGCACAGATACGCAGTATTTT	CASSPQAGARTDTQYF
TRBV15	TRBJ1-3	-	-	TGTGCCACCAGCAGAGATCTTGGGCAGCCTGGAAACACCATATATTTT	CATSRDLGQPGNTIYF
TRBV5-1	TRBJ1-6	-	TRBD1	TGCGCCAGCAGCTTGCGGGACAGAGAATCACCCCTCCACTTT	CASSLRDRESPLHF
TRBV9	TRBJ2-7	-	TRBD2	TGTGCCAGCAGCGTAGCTAGCGGGGGGTCCTACGAGCAGTACTTC	CASSVASGGSYEQYF
TRBV23-1	TRBJ1-5	-	-	TGCGCCAGCACCCACGAGGGCCCAGAGGAAGGTCAGCCCCAGCATTTT	CASTHEGPEEGQPQHF
TRBV7-8	TRBJ2-7	-	TRBD1	TGTGCCAGCAGCTCGGAACAGGGGAACTACGAGCAGTACTTC	CASSSEQGNYEQYF
TRBV7-2	TRBJ1-3	few	-	TGTGCCAGCAGCTTAGCCAGCCATCTAGGAGGAAACACCATATATTTT	CASSLASHLGGNTIYF
TRBV7-7	TRBJ2-2	-	TRBD2	TGTGCCAGCAGCTTAACGGGGGGTAACACCGGGGAGCTGTTTTTT	CASSLTGGNTGELFF
TRBV9	TRBJ2-1	once	TRBD2	TGTGCCAGCAGCGGTGGCGGGGGGGCTGGCAATGAGCAGTTCTTC	CASSGGGGAGNEQFF
TRBV29-1	TRBJ2-2	-	-	TGCAGCGTTGGGAGAGAATCGAACACCGGGGAGCTGTTTTTT	CSVGRESNTGELFF
TRBV28	TRBJ1-1	-	-	TGTGCCAGCAGTTTAGGGCCGGGGACTGAAGCTTTCTTT	CASSLGPGTEAFF
TRBV7-9	TRBJ2-3	few	TRBD1	TGTGCCAGCAGCCCGTCCGGGACAGGGCTAGATACGCAGTATTTT	CASSPSGTGLDTQYF
TRBV2	TRBJ1-2	-	-	TGTGCCAGCAGGGCGGCAGGGGCGAACTATGGCTACACCTTC	CASRAAGANYGYTF
TRBV27	TRBJ2-7	-	-	TGTGCCAGCAGTTTAGGTGGGGGAGGCACCTACGAGCAGTACTTC	CASSLGGGGTYEQYF
TRBV29-1	TRBJ2-2	-	TRBD1	TGCAGCGTTTTTGGGACAGGATCTTTTTCCGGGGAGCTGTTTTTT	CSVFGTGSFSGELFF
TRBV18	TRBJ2-5	-	-	TGTGCCAGCTCCCCCCAACAAGAGACCCAGTACTTC	CASSPQQETQYF
TRBV5-1	TRBJ2-3	-	-	TGCGCCAGCAGCTTGGAGGCGGGGCCCACAGATACGCAGTATTTT	CASSLEAGPTDTQYF
TRBV29-1	TRBJ1-1	-	-	TGCAGCGTTGAGGCACAGGCGAACACTGAAGCTTTCTTT	CSVEAQANTEAFF
TRBV7-2	TRBJ2-7	few	TRBD1	TGTGCCAGCAGCTTACAGGGACAGGGGGTCTACGAGCAGTACTTC	CASSLQGQGVYEQYF
TRBV4-2	TRBJ1-2	-	TRBD1	TGTGCCAGCAGCCAAGATGGGACAGCTAACTATGGCTACACCTTC	CASSQDGTANYGYTF
TRBV6-5	TRBJ1-5	once	-	TGTGCCAGCAGTCTTACCGCGGGGAGGCCCCAGCATTTT	CASSLTAGRPQHF
TRBV11-1	TRBJ2-7	-	-	TGTGCCAGCAGCTTAATGCGTTCCTACGAGCAGTACTTC	CASSLMRSYEQYF
TRBV10-3	TRBJ2-1	-	TRBD1	TGTGCCATCAGTAAACGGGACAGGGCTAATGAGCAGTTCTTC	CAISKRDRANEQFF
TRBV28	TRBJ1-4	-	TRBD1	TGTGCCAGCAGTTTGACTCAGGGGGCGCGTAATGAAAAACTGTTTTTT	CASSLTQGARNEKLFF